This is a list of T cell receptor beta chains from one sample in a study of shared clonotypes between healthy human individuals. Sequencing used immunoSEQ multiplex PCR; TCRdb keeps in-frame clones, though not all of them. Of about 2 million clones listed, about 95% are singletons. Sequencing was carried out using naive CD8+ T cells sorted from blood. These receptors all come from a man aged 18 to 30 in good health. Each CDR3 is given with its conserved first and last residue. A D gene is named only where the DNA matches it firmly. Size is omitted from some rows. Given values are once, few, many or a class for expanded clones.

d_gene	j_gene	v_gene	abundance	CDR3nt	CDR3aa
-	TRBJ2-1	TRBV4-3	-	TGCGCCAGCAGCCCTAACGAAGGGGGGGATGAGCAGTTCTTC	CASSPNEGGDEQFF
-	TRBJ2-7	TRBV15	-	TGTGCCACCAGCACTCCCCCGTCCGAGCAGTACTTC	CATSTPPSEQYF
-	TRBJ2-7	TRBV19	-	TGTGCCAGTAGTTGGGCCATCAGAGGCTCCTACGAGCAGTACTTC	CASSWAIRGSYEQYF
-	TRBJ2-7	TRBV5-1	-	TGCGCCAGCAGCCTGTACGGCTACGAGCAGTACTTC	CASSLYGYEQYF
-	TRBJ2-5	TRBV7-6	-	TGTGCCAGCAGCTTATATGAGTTTGAAGAGACCCAGTACTTC	CASSLYEFEETQYF
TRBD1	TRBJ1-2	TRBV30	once	TGTGCCTGGAGTCTAGGGACAGATGGCTACACCTTC	CAWSLGTDGYTF
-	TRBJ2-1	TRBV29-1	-	TGCAGCGAGGGGACGAACAATGAGCAGTTCTTC	CSEGTNNEQFF
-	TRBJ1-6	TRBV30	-	TGTGCCTGGAGTGCGAACAATAATTCACCCCTCCACTTT	CAWSANNNSPLHF
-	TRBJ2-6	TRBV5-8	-	TGTGCCAGCAGTTCAAGACAGGCTATCTCTGGGGCCAACGTCCTGACTTTC	CASSSRQAISGANVLTF
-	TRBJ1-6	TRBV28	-	TGTGCCAGCAGTTTCGAGGGTTTTGCGTACCCCCTCCACTTT	CASSFEGFAYPLHF
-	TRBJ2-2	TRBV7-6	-	TGTGCCAGCAGCTTAGTAGGGGAGGACACCGGGGAGCTGTTTTTT	CASSLVGEDTGELFF
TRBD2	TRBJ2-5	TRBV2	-	TGTGCCAGCACCGGACTAGCGGGGGGCCTCCAAGAGACCCAGTACTTC	CASTGLAGGLQETQYF
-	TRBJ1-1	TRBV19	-	TGTGCCAGTACCACCATTACGACAGGATTGACTGAAGCTTTCTTT	CASTTITTGLTEAFF
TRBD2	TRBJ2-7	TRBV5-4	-	TGTGCCAGCAGCTATAGCCCGGGACTAGCTTACGAGCAGTACTTC	CASSYSPGLAYEQYF
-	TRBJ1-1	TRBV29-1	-	TGCAGCGTTGACCAGGGGAACACTGAAGCTTTCTTT	CSVDQGNTEAFF
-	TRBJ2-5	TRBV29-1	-	TGCAGCGCCGAGGGGCTCCAAGAGACCCAGTACTTC	CSAEGLQETQYF
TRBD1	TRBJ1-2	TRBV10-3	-	TGTGCCATCAGTGAGGCCAGGGGGGACTATGGCTACACCTTC	CAISEARGDYGYTF
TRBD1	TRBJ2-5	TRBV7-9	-	TGTGCCAGCAGCTTGATAGACAGGGGTGAGGAGACCCAGTACTTC	CASSLIDRGEETQYF
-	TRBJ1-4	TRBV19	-	TGTGCCAGTAGTATAAGGCACGAAAAACTGTTTTTT	CASSIRHEKLFF
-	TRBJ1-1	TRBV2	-	TGTGCCAGCAGGGAGGGACGCCCCCTGGACCTGGACACTGAAGCTTTCTTT	CASREGRPLDLDTEAFF
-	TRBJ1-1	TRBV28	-	TGTGCCAGCAGTTTAATGAGAGTCGCCGAAGCTTTCTTT	CASSLMRVAEAFF
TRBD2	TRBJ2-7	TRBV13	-	TGTGCCAGCAGCTCCGGACTAGCGCAGGAGCAGTACTTC	CASSSGLAQEQYF
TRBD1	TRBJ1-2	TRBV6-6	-	TGTGCCAGCAGTACGGGGACAGGGGACTTCTATGGCTACACCTTC	CASSTGTGDFYGYTF